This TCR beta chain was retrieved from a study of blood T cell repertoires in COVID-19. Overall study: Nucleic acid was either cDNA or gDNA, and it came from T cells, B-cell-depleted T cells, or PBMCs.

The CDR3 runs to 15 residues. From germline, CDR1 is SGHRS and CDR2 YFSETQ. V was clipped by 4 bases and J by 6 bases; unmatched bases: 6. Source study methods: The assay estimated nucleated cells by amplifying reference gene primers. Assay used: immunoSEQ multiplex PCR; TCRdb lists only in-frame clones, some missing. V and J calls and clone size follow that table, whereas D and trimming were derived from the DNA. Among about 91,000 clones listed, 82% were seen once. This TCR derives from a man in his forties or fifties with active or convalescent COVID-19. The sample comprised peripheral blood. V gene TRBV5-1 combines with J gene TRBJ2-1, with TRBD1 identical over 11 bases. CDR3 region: CASSATGTGGNEQFF. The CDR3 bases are TGCGCCAGCAGCGCAACCGGGACAGGGGGCAATGAGCAGTTCTTC.